Below, 7 T cell receptor beta chains from the same sample are listed, as sequenced in a study of cytomegalovirus exposure and HLA in healthy donors. The study ran its PCR with 60 Vbeta and 13 Jbeta primers. Sequencing used immunoSEQ multiplex PCR; TCRdb keeps in-frame clones, though not all of them. The sample has 85,000 to 100,000 clones, roughly 79% seen once; the top ten hold under 4%. The sample taken for sequencing was PBMCs. These receptors all stem from a woman aged 40 to 50 in good health and CMV-seronegative.

V gene TRBV20-1 combines with J gene TRBJ1-2, with TRBD1 as a possible D gene (6 bases). CDR1 and CDR2 from the germline V gene are DFQATT and SNEGSKA (reference sequence). The CDR3 has 11 residues. With 2 bases removed from V and 10 bases from J, the gap between germline ends came to 11 bases. CDR3 sequence (DNA): TGCAGTGCTAGACCGTCAGGGGACTACACCTTC. Residues: CSARPSGDYTF.

This clone showed up just a few times. The chain employs TRBV4-2 and TRBJ1-1; 8 nucleotides match TRBD1. V lost 4 bases and J lost 14; bases outside the gene matches: 15. CDR1 and CDR2 (germline): LGHNA, YNFKEQ. This CDR3 is built from 14 residues. The CDR3 DNA follows: TGTGCCAGCAGCCCCTCCATGGCCAGGGGGCTTTTCTTCTTT. Translated, it gives CASSPSMARGLFFF.

J is TRBJ1-3 and V is TRBV5-1; D call uncertain. CDR1 is SGHRS, CDR2 YFSETQ, per germline. The CDR3 is made up of 15 amino acids. Between the trimmed V and J ends, which lost 4 bases and 0 bases, there was a span of 11 bases. The CDR3 DNA sequence: TGCGCCAGCAGCCTTGCGGGCTCCTCTGGAAACACCATATATTTT. This encodes CASSLAGSSGNTIYF.

This chain connects TRBV4-2 to TRBJ2-3; TRBD1 is a possible D gene (6 bases). Between the trimmed V and J ends, which lost 1 base and 0 bases, there was a span of 11 bases. Germline V gene sequence: CDR1 LGHNA, CDR2 YNFKEQ. This CDR3 spans 16 amino acids. The CDR3 reads CASSQGDISSTDTQYF. CDR3 bases: TGTGCCAGCAGCCAAGGGGACATATCTAGCACAGATACGCAGTATTTT.

The chain joins TRBV2 to TRBJ2-1, with 8 nucleotides matching TRBD2. The CDR3 extends over 14 amino acids. From germline, CDR1 is SNHLY and CDR2 FYNNEI. The ends lost 4 bases at V and 7 bases at J; junction bases unmatched: 6. The CDR3 DNA follows: TGTGCCAGCAGTGGCCCCCGACTAGCGAATGAGCAGTTCTTC. The encoded protein is CASSGPRLANEQFF.

The chain uses TRBV29-1 and TRBJ2-7; maybe TRBD2 (6 bases). CDR3 length equals 13 residues. V was cut by 5 bases and J by 4 bases, with 15 bases left in between. The germline CDR1 and CDR2 sequences are SQVTM and ANQGSEA. CDR3 region: CSVRGLSTYEQYF. CDR3 DNA: TGCAGCGTTCGAGGACTAAGTACGTACGAGCAGTACTTC.

This rearrangement joins TRBV5-4 to TRBJ2-3; maybe TRBD2 (5 bases). V lost 4 bases, J lost 1 base, and 16 bases lay in between. The germline gives CDR1 SGHNT, CDR2 YYREEE (reference sequence). The CDR3 length is 16 residues. The CDR3, as DNA: TGTGCCAGCAGCCCGGGGATTAGGGTGGGCACAGATACGCAGTATTTT. This encodes CASSPGIRVGTDTQYF.